Sequencing of this T cell receptor beta chain was carried out in a study of cytomegalovirus exposure and HLA in healthy donors. A single count supports this clone. Per the germline V gene, CDR1 is SEHNR and CDR2 is FQNEAQ (reference sequence). V shed 0 bases and J 4 bases; nucleotides not matched to a gene: 12. The CDR3 runs 19 residues. A multiplex PCR was run with 60 Vbeta primers and 13 Jbeta primers. Using immunoSEQ multiplex PCR, the repertoire was profiled, and TCRdb retains in-frame clones only, with some absent. The table has approximately 110,000 clones, about 85% seen once. The chain has TRBV7-9 and TRBJ2-2; 9 nucleotides align to TRBD1. Material: PBMCs. This sequence was found in a man aged 50-60 years in good health and CMV-seronegative. The CDR3 region has the DNA TGTGCCAGCAGCTTAGCTGGGGACCCGGGACAGGGAACCACCGGGGAGCTGTTTTTT. This sequence encodes CASSLAGDPGQGTTGELFF.